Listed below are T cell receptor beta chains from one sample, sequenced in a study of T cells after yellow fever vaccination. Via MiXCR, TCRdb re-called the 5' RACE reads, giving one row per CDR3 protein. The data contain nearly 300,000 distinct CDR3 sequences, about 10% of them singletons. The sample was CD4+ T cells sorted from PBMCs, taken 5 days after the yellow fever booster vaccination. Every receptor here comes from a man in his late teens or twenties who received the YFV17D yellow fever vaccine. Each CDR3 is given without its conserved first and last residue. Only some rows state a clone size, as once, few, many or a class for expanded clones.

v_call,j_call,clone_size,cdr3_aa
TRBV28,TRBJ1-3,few,ASSVTATLWTSIY
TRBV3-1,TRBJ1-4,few,ASSQDGGFEKLF
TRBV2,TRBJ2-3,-,ASRRQGARTDTQY
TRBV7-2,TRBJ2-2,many,ASSLGPQTGELF
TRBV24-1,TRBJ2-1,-,AVQTGTGGYEQF
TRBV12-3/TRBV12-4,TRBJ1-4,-,ASSLWQSANEKLF
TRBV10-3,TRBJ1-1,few,AISVTGLGTEAF
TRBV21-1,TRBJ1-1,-,ASSKLGRETNTEAF
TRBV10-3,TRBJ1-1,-,ATNSQGASAEAF
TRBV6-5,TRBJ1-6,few,ASSRDLLMSNSPLH
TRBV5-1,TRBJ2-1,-,ASSSWGSDNEQF
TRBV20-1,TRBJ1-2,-,SARKDARTDYGYT
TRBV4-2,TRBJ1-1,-,ASSASQGRTEAF
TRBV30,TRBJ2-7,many,AWCSGSSYEQY
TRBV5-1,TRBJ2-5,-,ASSLGQTVQETQY
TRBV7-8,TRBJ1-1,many,ASSLRGRLGRTFTEAF
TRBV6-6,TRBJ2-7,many,ASSYSYGTGPFGEQY
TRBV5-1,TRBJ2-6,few,ARSTGAGANVLT
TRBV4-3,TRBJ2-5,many,ASSQDPSGGRETQY
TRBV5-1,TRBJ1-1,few,ASNLNAGRVNTEAF
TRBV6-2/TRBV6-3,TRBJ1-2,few,ASSDRPTWSYT
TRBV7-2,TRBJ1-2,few,ASSSGRMYGYT
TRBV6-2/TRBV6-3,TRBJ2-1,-,ASKLATGYNEQF
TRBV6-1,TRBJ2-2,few,ASRNTGELF
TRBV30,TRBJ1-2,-,AWGQGAGYT
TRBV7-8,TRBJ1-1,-,ASSHRIGQPSWAF
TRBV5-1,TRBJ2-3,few,ASSLGLEILTDTQY
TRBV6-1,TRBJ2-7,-,ASTGDRIREQY
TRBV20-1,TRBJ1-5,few,SAAGQGRSNQPQH
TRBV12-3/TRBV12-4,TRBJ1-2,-,ASRSSARVDYT
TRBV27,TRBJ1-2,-,ASSLSRSFRSGYT
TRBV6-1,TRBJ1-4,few,ASTPSSGQGEEKLF
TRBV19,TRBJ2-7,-,ASSLPGQVSYEQY
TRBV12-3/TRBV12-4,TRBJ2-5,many,ASTLAGQETQY
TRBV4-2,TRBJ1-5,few,ASSQEPGGNQPQH
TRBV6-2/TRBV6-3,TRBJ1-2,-,ATGVRGDYGYT
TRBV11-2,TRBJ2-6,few,ASSSINARRAGANVLT
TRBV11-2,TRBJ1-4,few,ASSLVWSVGPATNEKLF
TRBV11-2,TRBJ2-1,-,ASSRLGRNEQF
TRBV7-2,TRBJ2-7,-,ASSRTSGASYEQY
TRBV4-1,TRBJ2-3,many,ASSQEDGDTQY
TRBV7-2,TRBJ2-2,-,ASRQFANTGELF
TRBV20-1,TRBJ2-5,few,SASRLAGVPETQY
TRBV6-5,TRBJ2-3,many,ASSPPQGASRDTQY